What follows are 14 T cell receptor beta chains derived from one specimen sequenced in a study of human T cells and chemical hapten exposure. TCRdb recomputed calls from the RACE reads with MiXCR, one row per CDR3 protein. The sample has approximately 80,000 distinct CDR3 sequences, 8% to 13% seen once. Time point given: patch test 2, 6 weeks after DPC sensitization. Indicated treatment: therapeutic diphenylcyclopropenone sensitization with weekly scalp DPC. Sequences were derived from whole blood, sampled in connection with sensitization to the hapten diphenylcyclopropenone (DPC). The receptors shown here come from a woman in her 50s with alopecia areata. Some clones in this sample may be carry-over from other donors' samples.

This clonotype was counted only a few times. This chain joins TRBV12-3 or TRBV12-4 and TRBJ2-5; 9 bases fit TRBD1. V lost 6 bases to trimming and J lost 4 bases; unmatched junction nucleotides: 6. The length of the CDR3 is 14 residues. This CDR3 reads CASSQDRGGETQYF. CDR3 nucleotide sequence: TGTGCCAGCAGCCAGGACAGGGGAGGAGAGACCCAGTACTTC.

This clonotype appeared a few times. The chain links TRBV27 to TRBJ1-2; TRBD1 agrees at 9 bases. This CDR3 comprises 15 residues. Germline V gives CDR1 MNHEY, CDR2 SMNVEV (reference sequence). Trimming removed 0 bases from V and 7 bases from J; junction bases left unmatched: 6. This CDR3 is CASSLSGGQGSGYTF. DNA of the CDR3: TGTGCCAGCAGTTTATCGGGGGGACAGGGAAGTGGCTACACCTTC.

This clonotype was observed at least ten times. This chain uses TRBV11-2 with TRBJ2-3; D gene uncertain. Germline V gene data show CDR1 as SGHAT and CDR2 as FQNNGV. The CDR3 covers 12 residues. V was clipped by 0 bases and J by 6 bases, with 4 bases between them. CDR3 amino acids: CASSLDSDTQYF. CDR3 coding DNA: TGTGCCAGCAGCTTAGATTCGGATACGCAGTATTTT.

Many counts were recorded for this clonotype. The chain has TRBV7-2 and TRBJ1-2; 9 nucleotides line up with TRBD1. The CDR3 consists of 16 residues. V was pared by 5 bases and J by 6 bases, with 13 bases of the junction left unmatched. Per germline, CDR1 SGHTA and CDR2 FQGNSA. The CDR3 loop is CASSPGPTGGGDGYTF. The CDR3 DNA reads as TGTGCCAGCAGCCCCGGCCCCACAGGGGGCGGGGATGGCTACACCTTC.

This clonotype has a count of ten or more. The chain employs TRBV20-1 and TRBJ2-3, with 10 bases fitting TRBD2. The CDR3 contains 15 residues. The V gene end was trimmed by 6 bases and the J gene end by 4 bases; junction bases not matched to a gene: 10. CDR1 and CDR2 (germline): DFQATT, SNEGSKA (reference sequence). This chain's CDR3 is CSALTSGTFADTQYF. The CDR3 DNA sequence: TGCAGTGCCCTAACTAGCGGGACATTTGCAGATACGCAGTATTTT.

A few counts support this clonotype. The chain combines TRBV11-3 with TRBJ2-1, with TRBD2 matching over 7 bases. The junction had 12 bases not matched to a gene; V was cut back by 4 bases and J by 9 bases. CDR3 size: 15 residues. Per the germline V gene, CDR1 is SGHNT and CDR2 is YENEEA. DNA for the CDR3: TGTGCCAGCAGCTATCAAGCGGGAAAGACAAGTGAGCAGTTCTTC. Encoded protein: CASSYQAGKTSEQFF.

This clonotype has only a few counts. In DNA, the CDR3 is TGTGCCCTCAGGGGGGCTGTAGCCAAAAACATTCAGTACTTC. It codes for CALRGAVAKNIQYF. V and J are TRBV19 and TRBJ2-4; TRBD1 is a possible D gene (7 bases). Trimming removed 11 bases at V and 0 bases at J, with 14 bases between. CDR1 is LNHDA and CDR2 is SQIVND in the germline V gene (reference sequence). The CDR3 is 14 amino acids.

This clonotype was seen at least ten times. The rearrangement links TRBV6-6 to TRBJ2-5; D remains ambiguous. This CDR3 has 13 residues. V was trimmed by 7 bases and J by 5 bases, leaving 14 bases between them. Germline V gene lookup returns CDR1 MNHNY and CDR2 SVGAGI (reference sequence). CDR3 DNA sequence: TGTGCCAGCACCAGATGGGAATCGGAGACCCAGTACTTC. As protein: CASTRWESETQYF.

This clonotype has ten or more counts. This chain joins TRBV29-1 and TRBJ2-1, with 10 bases that match TRBD2. Germline-derived CDR1 and CDR2 are SQVTM and ANQGSEA. V lost 4 bases and J lost 9; bases outside the gene matches: 18. The CDR3 is 17 residues long. The CDR3 here is CSVVWSGRARVISEQFF. CDR3 in DNA: TGCAGCGTTGTGTGGAGCGGGAGGGCCAGGGTGATTAGTGAGCAGTTCTTC.

This chain uses TRBV7-6 with TRBJ2-3; TRBD1 is a possible D gene (5 bases). The CDR3 contains 15 residues. Trimming cost V 2 bases and J 2 bases, with 11 bases left between them. Germline V CDR1 and CDR2: SGHVS, FNYEAQ. CDR3 nucleotides: TGTGCCAGCAGCTTAAAACCAGGGAACACAGATACGCAGTATTTT. Encoded protein: CASSLKPGNTDTQYF.

The chain has TRBV20-1 and TRBJ1-5; 7 nucleotides match TRBD1. Trimming at V came to 3 bases and at J to 6 bases, leaving 11 bases not matched to a gene. The length of the CDR3 is 15 residues. Germline values: CDR1 DFQATT, CDR2 SNEGSKA (reference sequence). The CDR3 region is CSASASQGGAQPQHF. The CDR3 DNA reads TGCAGTGCTAGTGCATCCCAGGGGGGCGCTCAGCCCCAGCATTTT.

The sample holds many counts of this clonotype. The chain couples TRBV7-8 to TRBJ1-6; 10 bases agree with TRBD1. The CDR3 has 15 amino acids. V lost 5 bases, J lost 7 bases, and 5 bases stayed unmatched. CDR1 is SGHVS and CDR2 is FQNEAQ in the germline V gene. CDR3 DNA: TGTGCCAGCAGCGAGACAGGGGGCTACAATTCACCCCTCCACTTT. Protein product: CASSETGGYNSPLHF.

Ten or more counts support this clonotype. The chain uses TRBV4-3 and TRBJ2-5, with D unresolved. Germline V gene data show CDR1 as LGHNA and CDR2 as YSLEER. This CDR3 has 15 residues. V was clipped by 0 bases and J by 5 bases, with 13 bases between them. The chain's CDR3 is CASSQDTAVRETQYF. The DNA of the CDR3 is TGCGCCAGCAGCCAAGATACTGCGGTCCGCGAGACCCAGTACTTC.

This clonotype was observed a handful of times. The V call is TRBV27, the J call TRBJ1-1; maybe TRBD1 (6 bases). The CDR3 totals 13 residues. The V and J ends lost 5 bases and 5 bases respectively, with 12 bases between them. Looked up from germline, CDR1 is MNHEY and CDR2 is SMNVEV (reference sequence). The CDR3 DNA follows: TGTGCCAGCAGTCTGACACAGGGTACTGAAGCTTTCTTT. Translation gives CASSLTQGTEAFF.